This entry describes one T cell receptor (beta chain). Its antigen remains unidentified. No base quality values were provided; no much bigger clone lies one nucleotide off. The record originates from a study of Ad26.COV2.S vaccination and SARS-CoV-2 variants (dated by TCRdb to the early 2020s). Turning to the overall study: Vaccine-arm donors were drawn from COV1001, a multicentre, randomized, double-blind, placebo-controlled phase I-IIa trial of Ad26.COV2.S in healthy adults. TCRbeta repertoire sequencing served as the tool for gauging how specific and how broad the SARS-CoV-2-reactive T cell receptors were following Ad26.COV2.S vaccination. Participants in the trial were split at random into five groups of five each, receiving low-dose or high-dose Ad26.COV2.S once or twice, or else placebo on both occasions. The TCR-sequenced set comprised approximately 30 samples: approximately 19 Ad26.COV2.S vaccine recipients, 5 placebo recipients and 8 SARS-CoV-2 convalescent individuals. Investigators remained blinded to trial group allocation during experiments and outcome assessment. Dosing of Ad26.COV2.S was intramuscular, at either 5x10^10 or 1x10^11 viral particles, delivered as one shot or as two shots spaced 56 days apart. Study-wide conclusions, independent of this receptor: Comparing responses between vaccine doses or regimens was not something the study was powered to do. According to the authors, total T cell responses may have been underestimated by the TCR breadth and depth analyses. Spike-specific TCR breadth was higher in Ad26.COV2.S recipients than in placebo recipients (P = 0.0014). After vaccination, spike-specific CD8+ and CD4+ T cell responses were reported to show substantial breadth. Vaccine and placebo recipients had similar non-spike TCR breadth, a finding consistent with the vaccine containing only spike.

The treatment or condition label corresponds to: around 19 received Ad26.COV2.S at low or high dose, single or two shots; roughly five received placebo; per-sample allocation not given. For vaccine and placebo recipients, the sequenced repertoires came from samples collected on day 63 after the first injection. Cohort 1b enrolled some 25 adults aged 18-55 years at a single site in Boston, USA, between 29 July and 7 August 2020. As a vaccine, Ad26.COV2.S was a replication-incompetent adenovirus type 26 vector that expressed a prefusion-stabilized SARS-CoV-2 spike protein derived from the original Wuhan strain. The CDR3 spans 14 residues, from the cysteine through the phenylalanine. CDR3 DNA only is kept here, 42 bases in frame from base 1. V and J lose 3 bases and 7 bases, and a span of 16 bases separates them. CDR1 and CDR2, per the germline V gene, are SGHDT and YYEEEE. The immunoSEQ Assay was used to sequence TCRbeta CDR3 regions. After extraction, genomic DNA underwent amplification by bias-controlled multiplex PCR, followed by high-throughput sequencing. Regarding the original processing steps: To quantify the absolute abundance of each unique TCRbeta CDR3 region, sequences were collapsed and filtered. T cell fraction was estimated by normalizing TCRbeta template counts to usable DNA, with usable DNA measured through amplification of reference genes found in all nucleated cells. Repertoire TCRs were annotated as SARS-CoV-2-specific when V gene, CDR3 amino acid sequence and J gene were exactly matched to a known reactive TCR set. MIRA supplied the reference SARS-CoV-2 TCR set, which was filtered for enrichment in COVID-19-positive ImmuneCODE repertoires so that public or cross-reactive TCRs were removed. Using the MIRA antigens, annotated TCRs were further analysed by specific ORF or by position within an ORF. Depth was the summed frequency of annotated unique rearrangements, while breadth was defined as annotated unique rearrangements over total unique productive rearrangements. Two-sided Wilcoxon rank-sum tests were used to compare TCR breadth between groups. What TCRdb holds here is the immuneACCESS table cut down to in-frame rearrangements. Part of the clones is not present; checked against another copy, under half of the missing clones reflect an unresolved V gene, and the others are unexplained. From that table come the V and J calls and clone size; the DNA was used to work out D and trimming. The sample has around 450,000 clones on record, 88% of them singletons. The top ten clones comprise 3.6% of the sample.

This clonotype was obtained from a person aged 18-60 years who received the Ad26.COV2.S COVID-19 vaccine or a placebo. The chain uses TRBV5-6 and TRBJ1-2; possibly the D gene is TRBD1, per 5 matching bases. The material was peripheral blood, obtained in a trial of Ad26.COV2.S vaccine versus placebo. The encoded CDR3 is CASSYGTPSPGYTF. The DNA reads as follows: TGTGCCAGCAGCTACGGGACCCCTAGTCCTGGCTACACCTTC.